Below, 3 T cell receptor beta chains from the same sample are listed, as sequenced in a study of blood T cell repertoires in COVID-19. The assay was immunoSEQ multiplex PCR, and TCRdb's table has in-frame clones only and misses some. Of over 110,000 clones in the sample, nearly 90% were seen once. Input material: peripheral blood. The receptors stem from a man in his 70s with acute or convalescent COVID-19.

V is TRBV3-1 (or the pseudogene TRBV3-2) and J is TRBJ1-1; no clear D. Germline V CDR1 and CDR2: LGHDT, YNNKEL (reference sequence). The CDR3 consists of 14 residues. V lost 0 bases and J 0 bases, leaving 5 bases between the germline ends. The DNA of the CDR3 is TGTGCCAGCAGCCAAGAACAGTTGAACACTGAAGCTTTCTTT. Its protein product is CASSQEQLNTEAFF.

The rearrangement joins TRBV5-1 to TRBJ1-3; D remains unclear. Trimming stripped 0 bases from V and 4 bases from J, with 5 bases between. The CDR3 contains 13 residues. From germline, CDR1 is SGHRS and CDR2 YFSETQ. CDR3 bases: TGCGCCAGCAGCTTGGGACAAGGAAACACCATATATTTT. This translates into CASSLGQGNTIYF.

The chain carries TRBV18 and TRBJ1-6; 8 nucleotides agree with TRBD1. V trimming: 3 bases; J trimming: 10 bases; junction bases outside the gene matches: 5. This CDR3 spans 14 amino acids. Germline assignment: CDR1 KGHSH and CDR2 LQKENI. The CDR3 region has the DNA TGTGCCAGCTCACCCGACAGGGGAACCTCACCCCTCCACTTT. It translates to CASSPDRGTSPLHF.